This passage covers 4 T cell receptor beta chains from one sample sequenced in a study of blood T cell repertoires in COVID-19. Measured with immunoSEQ multiplex PCR; TCRdb has only the in-frame clones, and not every one. The top ten clones hold 1.5% to 2% of a sample with about 240,000 clones, about 80% of them seen once. The sequencing sample was made of peripheral blood. The receptors shown here come from a young man who had recovered from COVID-19.

The chain employs TRBV4-1 and TRBJ2-5, with D perhaps TRBD2 (5 bases). The length of the CDR3 is 15 residues. Trimming took 3 bases from V and 4 from J, leaving 15 bases between them. The germline V gene encodes CDR1 MGHRA and CDR2 YSYEKL. The CDR3 sequence: CASSQGDSAGETQYF. The DNA for the CDR3 is TGCGCCAGCAGCCAGGGTGACTCCGCGGGAGAGACCCAGTACTTC.

The chain joins TRBV6-5 to TRBJ2-7; the D gene is possibly TRBD2 (5 bases). The CDR3 sequence is 14 residues long. Germline assignment: CDR1 MNHEY and CDR2 SVGAGI. Trimming took 0 bases from V and 3 from J, leaving 9 bases between them. The CDR3 DNA reads TGTGCCAGCAGTTACTCAGCCGGGGACTACGAGCAGTACTTC. The encoded protein is CASSYSAGDYEQYF.

J is TRBJ2-7 and V is TRBV4-1; D perhaps matches TRBD2 (5 bases). The CDR3 covers 15 residues. Germline V gene sequence: CDR1 MGHRA, CDR2 YSYEKL. Trimming left V 3 bases short and J 0 bases short, with 12 bases between. The CDR3, as DNA: TGCGCCAGCAGCCAGATTGAGGACTCCTCCTACGAGCAGTACTTC. Its protein is CASSQIEDSSYEQYF.

This rearrangement joins TRBV2 to TRBJ1-1; TRBD1 agrees at 7 bases. Germline V gene lookup returns CDR1 SNHLY and CDR2 FYNNEI. The V gene end was trimmed by 6 bases and the J gene end by 5 bases; junction bases not matched to a gene: 9. CDR3 length: 14 residues. The CDR3 DNA follows: TGTGCCAGCAGCGTCACAGGGGTAAGAACTGAAGCTTTCTTT. Amino acid sequence: CASSVTGVRTEAFF. Full variable domain (rest looked up from reference TRBV2 and TRBJ1-1): EPEVTQTPSHQVTQMGQEVILRCVPISNHLYFYWYRQILGQKVEFLVSFYNNEISEKSEIFDDQFSVERPDGSNFTLKIRSTKLEDSAMYFCASSVTGVRTEAFFGQGTRLTVV.